This T cell receptor (beta chain) was recovered during a study of human thymus T cells. Study findings and constraints: V and J gene usage appeared biased in thymic and blood repertoires. In unrelated individuals, thymic repertoires overlapped highly, according to related research.

The germline V gene encodes CDR1 LGHNA and CDR2 YSLEER. CDR3 length: 17 amino acids. V was cut by 0 bases and J by 0 bases, with 12 bases left in between. This clone was seen a single time. Its cognate antigen is unknown. The table came from immunoSEQ multiplex PCR; TCRdb's copy has only in-frame clones and leaves some out. The sample carries tens of thousands of clones, 95% recorded once. Thymus specimens were resections from corrective heart surgery. The receptor was derived from a girl under three years old with a congenital heart defect but otherwise immunologically healthy. The genes are TRBV4-3 and TRBJ2-1, with D maybe TRBD2 (6 bases). Sequencing input: thymus tissue. CDR3 DNA: TGCGCCAGCAGCCAAGATTCCCGGGAGAGCTCCTACAATGAGCAGTTCTTC. Protein sequence: CASSQDSRESSYNEQFF.